This entry concerns a single T cell receptor beta chain. This sample stems from a study of OX40 agonist ivuxolimab in advanced cancers. About the study: Ivuxolimab doses were 0.01, 0.1, 0.3, 1.5, 3 or 10 mg/kg every 2 weeks.

TCRdb's table, derived via immunoSEQ multiplex PCR, lists solely in-frame clones and lacks some. There are roughly 40,000 clones in the sample; roughly 90% occur only once, and about 12% lies in the top ten. Trimming removed 6 bases from V and 6 bases from J, with 16 bases in between. Germline loops: CDR1 SGHDT, CDR2 YYEEEE. CDR3 size: 13 residues. The chain carries TRBV5-6 and TRBJ2-7; D not certain. The source material was CD4+ or CD8+ T cells sorted from blood, sampled in a trial of the OX40 agonist ivuxolimab. The clonotype comes from an adult with an advanced solid tumor such as melanoma, head and neck, liver or kidney cancer. The CDR3 DNA follows: TGTGCCAGCACCTCGCGTGTTTGGAGCGAGCAGTACTTC. Translating it yields CASTSRVWSEQYF.